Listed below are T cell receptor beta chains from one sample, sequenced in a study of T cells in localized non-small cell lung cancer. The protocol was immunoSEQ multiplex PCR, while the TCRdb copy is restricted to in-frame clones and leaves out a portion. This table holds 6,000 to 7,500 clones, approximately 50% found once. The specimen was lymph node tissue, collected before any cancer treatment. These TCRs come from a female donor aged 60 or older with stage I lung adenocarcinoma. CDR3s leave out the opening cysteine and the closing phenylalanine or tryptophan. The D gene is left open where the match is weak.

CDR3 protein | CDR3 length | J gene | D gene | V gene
ASSIERVSGNTIY | 13 | TRBJ1-3 | . | TRBV19
ASRRAYENTEAF | 12 | TRBJ1-1 | . | TRBV19
ASTPFPTDGTDYNEQF | 16 | TRBJ2-1 | TRBD1 | TRBV6-8
ASSLYIAMGYNEQF | 14 | TRBJ2-1 | . | TRBV11-3
ASRGVTSGYNEQF | 13 | TRBJ2-1 | TRBD2 | TRBV11-3
AWSESLARNEQF | 12 | TRBJ2-1 | . | TRBV30
ASSSRTGGTTDTQY | 14 | TRBJ2-3 | TRBD1 | TRBV7-2
ASGLWGHTEAF | 11 | TRBJ1-1 | . | TRBV12-5
ASSHYGQTYSGNTIY | 15 | TRBJ1-3 | . | TRBV6-8
ASSIARDYGYT | 11 | TRBJ1-2 | . | TRBV19
ASSIWGTNYGYT | 12 | TRBJ1-2 | . | TRBV19
ASSITGSGKKLF | 12 | TRBJ1-4 | . | TRBV19
ASSYSPRGSEVF | 12 | TRBJ1-1 | . | TRBV6-8
ASSLGTETQY | 10 | TRBJ2-5 | . | TRBV28
ASSSTGQGHDQPQH | 14 | TRBJ1-5 | . | TRBV19
AWPGGVGTEAF | 11 | TRBJ1-1 | . | TRBV30
ASSSSTDTQY | 10 | TRBJ2-3 | . | TRBV9
ASSIGGQGAGQSQH | 14 | TRBJ1-5 | TRBD1 | TRBV19
ASSLAGTVEHEQY | 13 | TRBJ2-7 | TRBD1 | TRBV19
ASSVGLRGETQY | 12 | TRBJ2-5 | . | TRBV19
ASSDSGRAYNEQF | 13 | TRBJ2-1 | . | TRBV7-5
ASSVWGQNSPLH | 12 | TRBJ1-6 | . | TRBV9